This T cell receptor (beta chain) is from a study of shared clonotypes between healthy human individuals. The repertoire was sequenced with immunoSEQ multiplex PCR; TCRdb's copy has only in-frame clones and lacks some. Here the sample spans over 1.5 million clones, 98% being singletons. The germline V gene encodes CDR1 SQVTM and CDR2 ANQGSEA. CDR3 length: 12 residues. V lost 0 bases and J 4 bases, leaving 4 bases between the germline ends. The specimen was naive CD4+ T cells sorted from blood. The subset denotes: CD45RA+ positively selected. The source of this sequence is a man aged 25 to 45 in good health. The genes are TRBV29-1 and TRBJ2-1, with D hard to call. The chain's CDR3 is CSVEDKYNEQFF. CDR3 bases: TGCAGCGTTGAAGATAAATACAATGAGCAGTTCTTC.